This TCR beta chain came from a study of shared clonotypes between healthy human individuals. Whole-study results and caveats: Represented diversity (both genetic and exposure-history) was limited by the small number of donors.

Concerning this clone: Its antigen is unknown. In the same sample, other DNA sequences code for this CDR3.

The repertoire was sequenced with immunoSEQ multiplex PCR; TCRdb's copy has only in-frame clones and lacks some. The sample holds 550,000 to 750,000 clones, around 92% seen once. This CDR3 is built from 14 residues. Germline CDR1 SGDLS, CDR2 YYNGEE. Trimming stripped 0 bases from V and 1 base from J, with 4 bases between. Naive CD8 populations comprised CD45RO-negative cells positively selected for CCR7, excluding terminally differentiated effector memory CD45RA+ cells. Sample: naive CD8+ T cells sorted from blood. The origin of this receptor is a man aged 30 to 45 in good health. The chain couples TRBV9 to TRBJ2-2; D ambiguous. The CDR3 bases are TGTGCCAGCAGCGTAGGAGTGAACACCGGGGAGCTGTTTTTT. The encoded protein is CASSVGVNTGELFF.